Shown below are 15 T cell receptor beta chains from a single sample sequenced in a study of blood T cell repertoires in COVID-19. Here immunoSEQ multiplex PCR was the method, and the copy in TCRdb shows in-frame clones only, minus some. The table shows roughly 330,000 clones, with around 87% occurring only once. Sequencing used PBMCs or T cells enriched from blood (not recorded which). The receptors derive from a woman aged 25 to 39 who had recovered from COVID-19.

The rearrangement links TRBV7-9 to TRBJ2-5; 13 nucleotides agree with TRBD2. The CDR3 is 18 amino acids. Germline values: CDR1 SEHNR, CDR2 FQNEAQ (reference sequence). The J segment lost 1 base and the V segment lost 0 bases, leaving 5 bases of the junction unmatched. The CDR3 DNA sequence: TGTGCCAGCAGCTTAGCGACTAGCGGGGGGTTACCCCAAGAGACCCAGTACTTC. It specifies CASSLATSGGLPQETQYF.

The chain links TRBV6-5 to TRBJ2-7, with 9 bases lining up with TRBD1. V was pared by 1 base and J by 5 bases, with 3 bases of the junction left unmatched. CDR1 is MNHEY and CDR2 is SVGAGI in the germline V gene. The CDR3 has 14 amino acids. CDR3 amino acids: CASSYLDRGHEQYF. CDR3 nucleotides: TGTGCCAGCAGTTACTTGGACAGGGGCCACGAGCAGTACTTC.

The J gene is TRBJ1-2, the V gene TRBV5-1; possibly TRBD1 for D (6 bases). From germline, CDR1 is SGHRS and CDR2 YFSETQ. The CDR3 contains 15 residues. The germline V and J ends were trimmed by 4 bases and 0 bases, with 13 bases remaining between them. CDR3 residues: CASSGRTAANYGYTF. DNA of the CDR3: TGCGCCAGCAGCGGAAGGACAGCAGCTAACTATGGCTACACCTTC.

This chain links TRBV25-1 with TRBJ1-6; D unclear. CDR3 size: 14 residues. V lost 0 bases, J lost 7 bases, and 7 bases lay in between. Per germline, CDR1 MGHDK and CDR2 SYGVNS. CDR3 sequence reads: CASSEYLRNSPLHF. The CDR3 nucleotides are TGTGCCAGCAGTGAATATCTCAGGAATTCACCCCTCCACTTT.

The sample holds one count of this clone. This sequence joins TRBV9 and TRBJ2-1, with 8 bases aligning to TRBD1. This CDR3 has 15 amino acids. Trimming took 3 bases from V and 0 from J; bases not matched to a gene: 2. Germline V gene sequence: CDR1 SGDLS, CDR2 YYNGEE. CDR3 nucleotides: TGTGCCAGCAGCGGACAGGGGAGCTCCTACAATGAGCAGTTCTTC. Translation gives CASSGQGSSYNEQFF.

The chain links TRBV11-2 to TRBJ2-5; 13 nucleotides match TRBD2. The length of the CDR3 is 18 residues. Looked up from germline, CDR1 is SGHAT and CDR2 is FQNNGV. V trimming: 5 bases; J trimming: 7 bases; junction bases outside the gene matches: 16. The CDR3 DNA is TGTGCCAGCAGCCCTATTTCGGGACTAGCGGGGCCCGAAGGGACCCAGTACTTC. Translated: CASSPISGLAGPEGTQYF. The full variable domain, with the rest looked up from reference TRBV11-2 and TRBJ2-5, is EAGVAQSPRYKIIEKRQSVAFWCNPISGHATLYWYQQILGQGPKLLIQFQNNGVVDDSQLPKDRFSAERLKGVDSTLKIQPAKLEDSAVYLCASSPISGLAGPEGTQYFGPGTRLLVL.

This clone was observed once. V is TRBV6-5 and J is TRBJ1-5, with TRBD1 identical over 12 bases. The CDR3 loop spans 16 amino acids. The germline V gene encodes CDR1 MNHEY and CDR2 SVGAGI. V lost 2 bases and J lost 15; bases outside the gene matches: 14. The CDR3: CASSYTSAGQGAGVHF. The CDR3 DNA reads as TGTGCCAGCAGTTACACCTCGGCGGGACAGGGGGCTGGTGTGCATTTT.

The chain joins TRBV11-2 to TRBJ2-5, with D possibly being TRBD2 (5 bases). Trimming took off 3 bases at V and 4 bases at J, with 9 bases between the two ends. Germline CDR1 and CDR2: SGHAT and FQNNGV. The CDR3 consists of 13 residues. The chain's CDR3 is CASSFGRAETQYF. CDR3 nucleotide sequence: TGTGCCAGCAGCTTTGGGCGGGCAGAGACCCAGTACTTC.

This chain uses TRBV19 with TRBJ1-1; maybe TRBD1 (6 bases). CDR3 length: 13 residues. V was cut by 6 bases and J by 5 bases, with 13 bases left in between. Per the germline V gene, CDR1 is LNHDA and CDR2 is SQIVND (reference sequence). For the CDR3, the DNA is TGTGCCAGTAGCCAGAACAGGGTAACTGAAGCTTTCTTT. It translates to CASSQNRVTEAFF.

Concerning this clone: This same CDR3 is encoded by further DNA sequences in the sample. The gene calls are TRBV7-9 and TRBJ1-1, with D unclear. This CDR3 is 14 amino acids long. The germline gives CDR1 SEHNR, CDR2 FQNEAQ (reference sequence). V lost 6 bases and J lost 1, with 12 bases in between. The CDR3 bases are TGTGCCAGCAGTCGTCCTACAGAGAACACTGAAGCTTTCTTT. Its translation: CASSRPTENTEAFF.

The rearrangement uses TRBV7-9 and TRBJ2-5; TRBD1 matches at 9 bases. Germline V gene lookup returns CDR1 SEHNR and CDR2 FQNEAQ (reference sequence). CDR3 size: 14 residues. V gave up 6 bases and J gave up 3 bases; unmatched junction bases: 5. The CDR3 DNA follows: TGTGCCAGCAGTTACTGGGACAGGGAAGAGACCCAGTACTTC. This codes for CASSYWDREETQYF.

Of note for this clone: The same CDR3 can be traced to other DNA sequences in this sample. The chain is built from TRBV7-9 and TRBJ1-2; D unclear. The V gene lost 1 base and the J gene lost 4 bases, with 10 bases spanning the gap. Germline V gene lookup returns CDR1 SEHNR and CDR2 FQNEAQ (reference sequence). The CDR3 sequence is 14 residues long. CDR3 DNA sequence: TGTGCCAGCAGCTTAGGAGGTCTCAGCTATGGCTACACCTTC. Translation: CASSLGGLSYGYTF.

The chain has TRBV4-1 and TRBJ1-5, with TRBD1 identical over 9 bases. The V segment lost 5 bases and the J segment 8 bases; nucleotides outside the gene matches: 10. The CDR3 consists of 15 residues. Germline lookup yields CDR1 MGHRA and CDR2 YSYEKL. In DNA form, the CDR3 reads TGCGCCAGCAGCGAAACGGGACAGGGAATCAAGCCCCAGCATTTT. Protein: CASSETGQGIKPQHF.

V is TRBV3-1 (or the pseudogene TRBV3-2) and J is TRBJ1-4, with TRBD1 matching over 8 bases. Germline-derived CDR1 and CDR2 are LGHDT and YNNKEL (reference sequence). V lost 1 base, J lost 8 bases, and 9 bases stayed unmatched. The CDR3 loop spans 16 amino acids. This CDR3 reads CASSQVTGGPLEKLFF. CDR3 nucleotides: TGTGCCAGCAGCCAAGTAACAGGGGGGCCCTTAGAAAAACTGTTTTTT.

The CDR3 sequence: CASSQDTRGPRRDTQYF. The CDR3 DNA sequence: TGCGCCAGCAGCCAAGATACGCGAGGACCCCGCCGGGATACCCAGTACTTC. The chain is built from TRBV4-3 and TRBJ2-5, with a possible D match to TRBD2 (5 bases). Germline-derived CDR1 and CDR2 are LGHNA and YSLEER. With 0 bases removed from V and 8 bases from J, the gap between germline ends came to 22 bases. The CDR3 totals 17 residues.